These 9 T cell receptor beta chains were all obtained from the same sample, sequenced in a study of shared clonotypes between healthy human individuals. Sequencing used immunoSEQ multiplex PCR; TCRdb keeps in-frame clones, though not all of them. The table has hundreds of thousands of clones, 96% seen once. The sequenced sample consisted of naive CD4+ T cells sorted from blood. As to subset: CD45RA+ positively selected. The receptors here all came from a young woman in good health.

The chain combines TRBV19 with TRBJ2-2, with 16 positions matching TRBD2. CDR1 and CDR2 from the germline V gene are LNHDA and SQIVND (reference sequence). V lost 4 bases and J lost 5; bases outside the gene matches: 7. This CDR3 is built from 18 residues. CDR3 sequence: CASSKTPGLAGGTGELFF. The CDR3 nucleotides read TGTGCCAGTAGTAAAACTCCGGGACTAGCGGGAGGGACCGGGGAGCTGTTTTTT.

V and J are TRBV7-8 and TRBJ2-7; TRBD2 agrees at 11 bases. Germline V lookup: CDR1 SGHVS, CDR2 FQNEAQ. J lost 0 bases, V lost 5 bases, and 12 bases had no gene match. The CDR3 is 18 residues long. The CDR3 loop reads CASSPPGLAASSSYEQYF. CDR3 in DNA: TGTGCCAGCAGCCCTCCGGGACTAGCGGCCTCCAGCTCCTACGAGCAGTACTTC.

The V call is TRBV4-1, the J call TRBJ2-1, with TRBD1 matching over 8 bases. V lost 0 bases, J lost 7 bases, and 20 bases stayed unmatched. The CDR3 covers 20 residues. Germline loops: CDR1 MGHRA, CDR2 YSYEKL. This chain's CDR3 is CASSQDGETGALPRMNEQFF. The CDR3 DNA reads TGCGCCAGCAGCCAAGATGGTGAGACAGGGGCCCTCCCCAGGATGAATGAGCAGTTCTTC.

The chain's CDR3 is CASSLAPSGANVLTF. The CDR3 DNA is TGTGCCAGCAGCTTGGCCCCATCTGGGGCCAACGTCCTGACTTTC. The chain links TRBV7-9 to TRBJ2-6; D not resolved. CDR3 size: 15 residues. The germline V gene encodes CDR1 SEHNR and CDR2 FQNEAQ (reference sequence). The V gene lost 3 bases and the J gene lost 1 base, with 7 bases spanning the gap.

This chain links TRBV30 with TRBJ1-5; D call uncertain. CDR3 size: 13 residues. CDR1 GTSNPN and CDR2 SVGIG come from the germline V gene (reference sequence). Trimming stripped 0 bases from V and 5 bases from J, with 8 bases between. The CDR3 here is CAWSVGNYQPQHF. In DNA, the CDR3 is TGTGCCTGGAGTGTTGGCAACTATCAGCCCCAGCATTTT.

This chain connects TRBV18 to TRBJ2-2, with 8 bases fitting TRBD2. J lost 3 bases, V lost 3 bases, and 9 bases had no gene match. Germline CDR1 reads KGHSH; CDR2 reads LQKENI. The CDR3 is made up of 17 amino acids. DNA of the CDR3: TGTGCCAGCTCACCTCCTAGCGGGCCCGTGGACACCGGGGAGCTGTTTTTT. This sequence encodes CASSPPSGPVDTGELFF.

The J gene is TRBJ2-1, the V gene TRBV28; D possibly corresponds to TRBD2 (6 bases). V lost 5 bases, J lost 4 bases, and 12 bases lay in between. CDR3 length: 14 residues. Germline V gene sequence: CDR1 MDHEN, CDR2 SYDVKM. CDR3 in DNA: TGTGCCAGCAGTCCGCTGGACTATTACAATGAGCAGTTCTTC. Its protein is CASSPLDYYNEQFF.

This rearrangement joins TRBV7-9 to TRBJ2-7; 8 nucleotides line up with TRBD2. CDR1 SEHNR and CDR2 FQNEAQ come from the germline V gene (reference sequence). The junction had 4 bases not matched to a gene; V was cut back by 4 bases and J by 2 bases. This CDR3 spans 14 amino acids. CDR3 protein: CASSSIGRAYEQYF. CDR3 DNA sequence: TGTGCCAGCAGCTCCATCGGGAGGGCCTACGAGCAGTACTTC.

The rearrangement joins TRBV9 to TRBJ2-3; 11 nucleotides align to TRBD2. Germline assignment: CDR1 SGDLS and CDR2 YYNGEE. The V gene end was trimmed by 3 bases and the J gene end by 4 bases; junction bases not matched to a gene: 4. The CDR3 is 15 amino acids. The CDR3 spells CASSGLAGGADTQYF. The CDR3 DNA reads TGTGCCAGCAGCGGGCTAGCGGGAGGCGCAGATACGCAGTATTTT.